The source of this T cell receptor beta chain is a study of T-cell memory formation after mild COVID-19. Across the study: TCR clusters showed largely donor specificity. The study's findings and limits: CD4+ bias marked clones expanding day 15 to 37, unlike balanced contracting clones.

TCRdb reprocessed the 5' RACE reads via MiXCR and lists one record per CDR3 protein. The table has 350,000 to 450,000 distinct CDR3 sequences, 13% to 15% seen once. Germline lookup yields CDR1 DFQATT and CDR2 SNEGSKA (reference sequence). This CDR3 spans 15 amino acids. The V segment lost 5 bases and the J segment 3 bases; nucleotides outside the gene matches: 7. This clonotype came up a few times. Its antigen is not known. The sequence came from a man between 18 and 29 years old who had mild COVID-19 (a few samples of this study predate the infection). Cell type and time point are not known. V and J are TRBV20-1 and TRBJ2-5; TRBD2 agrees at 12 bases. The specimen sequenced was PBMCs or a T cell subset sorted from them (not recorded which). This CDR3 is CSAAKRTSGEETQYF. DNA of the CDR3: TGCAGTGCTGCTAAAAGGACTAGCGGGGAAGAGACCCAGTACTTC.